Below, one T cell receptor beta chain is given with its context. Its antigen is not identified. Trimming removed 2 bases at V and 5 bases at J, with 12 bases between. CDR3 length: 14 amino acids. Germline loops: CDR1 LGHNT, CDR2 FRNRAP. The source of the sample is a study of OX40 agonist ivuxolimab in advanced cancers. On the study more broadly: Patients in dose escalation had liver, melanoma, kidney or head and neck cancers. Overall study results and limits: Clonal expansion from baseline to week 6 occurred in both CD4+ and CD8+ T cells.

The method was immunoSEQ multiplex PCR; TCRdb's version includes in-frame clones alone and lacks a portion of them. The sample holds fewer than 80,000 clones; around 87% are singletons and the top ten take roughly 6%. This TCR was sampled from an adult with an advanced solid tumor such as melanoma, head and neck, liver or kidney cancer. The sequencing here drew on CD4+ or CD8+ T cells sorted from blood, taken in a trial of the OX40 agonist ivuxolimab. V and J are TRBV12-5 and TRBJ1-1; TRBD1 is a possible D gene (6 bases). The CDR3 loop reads CASGLLGGQTEAFF. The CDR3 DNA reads TGTGCTAGTGGTTTGCTCGGGGGGCAGACTGAAGCTTTCTTT.